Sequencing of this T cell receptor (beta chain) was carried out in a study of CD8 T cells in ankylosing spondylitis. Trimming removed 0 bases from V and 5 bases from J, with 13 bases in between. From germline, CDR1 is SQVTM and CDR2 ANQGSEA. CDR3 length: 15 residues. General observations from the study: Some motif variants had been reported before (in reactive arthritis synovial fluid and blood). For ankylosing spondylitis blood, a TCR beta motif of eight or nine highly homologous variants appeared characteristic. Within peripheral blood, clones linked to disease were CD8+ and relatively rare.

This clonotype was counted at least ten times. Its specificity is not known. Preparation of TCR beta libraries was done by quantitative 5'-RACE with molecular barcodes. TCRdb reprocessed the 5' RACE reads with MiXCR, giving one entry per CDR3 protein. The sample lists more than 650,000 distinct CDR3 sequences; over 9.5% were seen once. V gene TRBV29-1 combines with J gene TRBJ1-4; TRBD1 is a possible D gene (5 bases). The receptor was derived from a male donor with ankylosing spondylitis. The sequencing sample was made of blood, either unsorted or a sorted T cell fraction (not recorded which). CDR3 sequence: CSVEEGVSANEKLFF. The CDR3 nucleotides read TGCAGCGTTGAAGAGGGGGTCTCTGCAAATGAAAAACTGTTTTTT. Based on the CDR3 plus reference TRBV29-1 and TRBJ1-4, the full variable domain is SAVISQKPSRDICQRGTSLTIQCQVDSQVTMMFWYRQQPGQSLTLIATANQGSEATYESGFVIDKFPISRPNLTFSTLTVSNMSPEDSSIYLCSVEEGVSANEKLFFGSGTQLSVL.